This T cell receptor (beta chain) was retrieved from a study of T cell repertoires in cytomegalovirus infection. The wider study: Indications came from public TCR beta signatures; they pointed to CMV infection and to a matching HLA type. Findings and limits, study-wide: Cumulative frequency of public TCR beta families picked out carriers of CMV plus the relevant HLA. Across the ex vivo response, the dominant clonotypes were HLA-C-restricted CMV-specific TCR beta clonotypes.

This clonotype occurred a few times. What it binds is unknown. TCRdb fed the reads into MiXCR, producing one record per CDR3 protein. The sample records around 180,000 distinct CDR3 sequences, 28% being singletons. Germline V gene lookup returns CDR1 MNHEY and CDR2 SVGEGT. The CDR3 length is 16 residues. V gave up 4 bases and J gave up 4 bases; unmatched junction bases: 5. Sequenced input: PBMCs. This chain connects TRBV6-2 or TRBV6-3 to TRBJ2-2, with 11 bases matching TRBD2. The clonotype was recovered from a human donor in good health (CMV status not recorded). Some clones in this sample may be carry-over from other donors' samples. In DNA, the CDR3 is TGTGCCAGCAGTTTTGGGACTAGCGGCAGCACCGGGGAGCTGTTTTTT. Amino acid sequence: CASSFGTSGSTGELFF.